These T cell receptor beta chains were read from a single sample in a study of T cell responses to AZD1222 COVID-19 vaccine. Generated by immunoSEQ multiplex PCR, the TCRdb table keeps only in-frame clones and is missing some. The sample has roughly 130,000 clones, 88% seen once; the top ten hold around 8%. Specimen: peripheral blood, collected on day 0 of AZD1222 vaccination. The receptors come from an adult in good health. CDR3s include the opening cysteine and the closing phenylalanine or tryptophan. D genes are given only for firm matches. Size is stated for part of the rows, as once, few or many counts, or as a class when the clone is expanded.

CDR3nt | CDR3aa | v_gene | d_gene | abundance | len | j_gene
TGCAGCGTCGCTACAGGTAACACTGAAGCTTTCTTT | CSVATGNTEAFF | TRBV29-1 | NA | NA | 12 | TRBJ1-1
TGTGCCAGCAGTTCCGGGCAGGGTGTCACTGAAGCTTTCTTT | CASSSGQGVTEAFF | TRBV6-5 | NA | NA | 14 | TRBJ1-1
TGTGCCAGCTCCATTTATGGGGGGAACACCGGGGAGCTGTTTTTT | CASSIYGGNTGELFF | TRBV7-2 | NA | NA | 15 | TRBJ2-2
TGCAGCGTCGGGTCACGAGGACAGGGAAGGGAGACCCAGTACTTC | CSVGSRGQGRETQYF | TRBV29-1 | TRBD1 | once | 15 | TRBJ2-5
TGCGCCAGCAGCTTGGAAGGGAGGGCCCACACCGGGGAGCTGTTTTTT | CASSLEGRAHTGELFF | TRBV5-1 | TRBD2 | NA | 16 | TRBJ2-2
TGTGCCAGCAGCCTTGGACAGGGTCGGGACACCGGGGAGCTGTTTTTT | CASSLGQGRDTGELFF | TRBV7-3 | TRBD1 | NA | 16 | TRBJ2-2
TGTGCCACTGCGGGACTAGCGGGAGGAGGAACCGGGGAGCTGTTTTTT | CATAGLAGGGTGELFF | TRBV19 | TRBD2 | once | 16 | TRBJ2-2
TGTGCCAGCACGAGGAGGGGGCGTGAAGATACGCAGTATTTT | CASTRRGREDTQYF | TRBV2 | NA | NA | 14 | TRBJ2-3
TGTGCCATCAGTGAGTACCGGGACAGGGGTAACGAAAAACTGTTTTTT | CAISEYRDRGNEKLFF | TRBV10-3 | TRBD1 | NA | 16 | TRBJ1-4
TGTGCCAGCAGCGTAGGACAGGGTATCGCTCAGCCCCAGCATTTT | CASSVGQGIAQPQHF | TRBV7-2 | TRBD1 | NA | 15 | TRBJ1-5
TGCAGTGCTAGGGCCAATGAAAAACTGTTTTTT | CSARANEKLFF | TRBV20-1 | NA | NA | 11 | TRBJ1-4
TGTGCCTGGAGGGGGCCAACTAATGAAAAACTGTTTTTT | CAWRGPTNEKLFF | TRBV30 | NA | NA | 13 | TRBJ1-4
TGCGCCAGCAGCTTGGGTTTCGGGAGTGCAGATACGCAGTATTTT | CASSLGFGSADTQYF | TRBV5-1 | NA | NA | 15 | TRBJ2-3
TGTGCCAGCAGCTTGCGTGGGGGGGAATCCCCTTCACCCCTCCACTTT | CASSLRGGESPSPLHF | TRBV5-5 | NA | NA | 16 | TRBJ1-6
TGTGCCAGCAGCGCATGGACAGGGCCGAACGAGCAGTACTTC | CASSAWTGPNEQYF | TRBV7-2 | TRBD1 | NA | 14 | TRBJ2-7
TGCGCCAGCAGTGATAGGGTAGGCTCCTATAATTCACCCCTCCACTTT | CASSDRVGSYNSPLHF | TRBV10-2 | NA | NA | 16 | TRBJ1-6
TGCGCCAGCAGCCCCTCGGTGAACACTGAAGCTTTCTTT | CASSPSVNTEAFF | TRBV4-1 | NA | NA | 13 | TRBJ1-1
TGTGCCAGCAGTGATGTCGCGGGAGGTCCCTACGAGCAGTACTTC | CASSDVAGGPYEQYF | TRBV6-1 | TRBD2 | NA | 15 | TRBJ2-7
TGTGCCAGCAGTTTAGGTCACGGTGAAAAACTGTTTTTT | CASSLGHGEKLFF | TRBV27 | NA | once | 13 | TRBJ1-4
TGCGCCAGCAGCTTGGGAACGGGGAGCTCCTATAATTCACCCCTCCACTTT | CASSLGTGSSYNSPLHF | TRBV5-1 | NA | NA | 17 | TRBJ1-6
TGCGCCAGCAGCGACTCAGGGGGGAACACTGAAGCTTTCTTT | CASSDSGGNTEAFF | TRBV5-1 | TRBD1 | NA | 14 | TRBJ1-1
TGTGCCAGCACGGGGGCAAAAGGCGGGGAGCTGTTTTTT | CASTGAKGGELFF | TRBV7-3 | NA | NA | 13 | TRBJ2-2
TGTGCCATCAGTGAGTCTTTGGCAGGGAAGGATACGCAGTATTTT | CAISESLAGKDTQYF | TRBV10-3 | NA | NA | 15 | TRBJ2-3
TGCGCCAGCAGCTCGGACAGGGCAACTAATGAAAAACTGTTTTTT | CASSSDRATNEKLFF | TRBV5-1 | TRBD1 | few | 15 | TRBJ1-4
TGCGCCAGCAGAGTCCGGGACAGGGGTAGGACAGATACGCAGTATTTT | CASRVRDRGRTDTQYF | TRBV5-1 | TRBD1 | NA | 16 | TRBJ2-3
TGTGCCAGCAGCGCAAGCGGGAGGGGCACCGGGGAGCTGTTTTTT | CASSASGRGTGELFF | TRBV9 | TRBD2 | NA | 15 | TRBJ2-2
TGTGCCAGCAGCTTGGCAGCGAACACTGAAGCTTTCTTT | CASSLAANTEAFF | TRBV5-5 | NA | NA | 13 | TRBJ1-1
TGTGCCAGCAGCTTAGAGCAGGGAGCTGAAAAACTGTTTTTT | CASSLEQGAEKLFF | TRBV7-9 | NA | NA | 14 | TRBJ1-4
TGCGCCAGCAGCCAAGTCACCCAAGAGACCCAGTACTTC | CASSQVTQETQYF | TRBV4-1 | NA | NA | 13 | TRBJ2-5
TGTGCCAGCAGCCCGCAGGGGGGCCTCACCGGGGAGCTGTTTTTT | CASSPQGGLTGELFF | TRBV9 | NA | NA | 15 | TRBJ2-2
TGTGCCAGCAGTGAAGGGGGCGGCCTTAATTCACCCCTCCACTTT | CASSEGGGLNSPLHF | TRBV6-1 | NA | NA | 15 | TRBJ1-6
TGCGCCAGCAGCCTGCTGTCTTCTGGCTCTGGAAACACCATATATTTT | CASSLLSSGSGNTIYF | TRBV5-1 | NA | NA | 16 | TRBJ1-3
TGTACCAGAGGGCCTACCTACGAGCAGTACTTC | CTRGPTYEQYF | TRBV10-3 | NA | NA | 11 | TRBJ2-7
TGTGCCATCGGTGATAGCTTGGTTGAGCAGTTCTTC | CAIGDSLVEQFF | TRBV10-3 | NA | NA | 12 | TRBJ2-1
TGTGCCAGCAGGCTCGGAGGGATCAATGAGCAGTTCTTC | CASRLGGINEQFF | TRBV6-5 | NA | NA | 13 | TRBJ2-1
TGTGCCAGCAGCTTAGATCTACGATCTGAAGCTTTCTTT | CASSLDLRSEAFF | TRBV11-3 | NA | NA | 13 | TRBJ1-1
TGTGCCAGCAGACAGGATTCCTTATACACCGGGGAGCTGTTTTTT | CASRQDSLYTGELFF | TRBV13 | NA | few | 15 | TRBJ2-2
TGCGCCAGCAGCTTGGCCGGACAGGGCGATGGCTACACCTTC | CASSLAGQGDGYTF | TRBV5-1 | TRBD1 | once | 14 | TRBJ1-2
TGTGCCAGTAGTTCCCGGGGGTCTGCAACTAATGAAAAACTGTTTTTT | CASSSRGSATNEKLFF | TRBV19 | NA | NA | 16 | TRBJ1-4
TGTGCCAGCAGCCCAGAAGTAGGGCTCAATCAGCCCCAGCATTTT | CASSPEVGLNQPQHF | TRBV9 | NA | NA | 15 | TRBJ1-5
TGTGCCAGCAGGACCCCTCGGGACAGCTACGAGCAGTACTTC | CASRTPRDSYEQYF | TRBV2 | TRBD1 | NA | 14 | TRBJ2-7
TGCAGCGTTGCGCCGGGGCTGGCTGAAGCTTTCTTT | CSVAPGLAEAFF | TRBV29-1 | NA | NA | 12 | TRBJ1-1
TGTGCCAGTAGTATCATCTCGGGGGGCACCGGGGAGCTGTTTTTT | CASSIISGGTGELFF | TRBV19 | TRBD2 | NA | 15 | TRBJ2-2
TGTGCCATCAGGGGGGACACCCATAATTCACCCCTCCACTTT | CAIRGDTHNSPLHF | TRBV10-3 | NA | NA | 14 | TRBJ1-6
TGTGCCAGCAGCTTACAGGGACCGGACACCGGGGAGCTGTTTTTT | CASSLQGPDTGELFF | TRBV7-2 | NA | NA | 15 | TRBJ2-2
TGTGCCAGCAGCTTCAGGGACATTAGCAATCAGCCCCAGCATTTT | CASSFRDISNQPQHF | TRBV7-2 | NA | few | 15 | TRBJ1-5
TGCGCCAGCCATTTTAATGGACTAGCGGGGGGAACCGGGGAGCTGTTTTTT | CASHFNGLAGGTGELFF | TRBV5-1 | TRBD2 | NA | 17 | TRBJ2-2
TGTGCCAGCAGCCAAATGGACAGGGGAAATTATGGCTACACCTTC | CASSQMDRGNYGYTF | TRBV3-1/TRBV3-2 | TRBD1 | NA | 15 | TRBJ1-2
TGTGCCAGCAGTTTCTCGGTTTCCTACGAGCAGTACTTC | CASSFSVSYEQYF | TRBV28 | NA | NA | 13 | TRBJ2-7
TGTGCCATCAGACGAGGGGCACTAGCGGGGCGGGATACGCAGTATTTT | CAIRRGALAGRDTQYF | TRBV10-3 | TRBD2 | NA | 16 | TRBJ2-3
TGTGCCAGCAGAGAACAGCTTGGGGCCGGGGAGCTGTTTTTT | CASREQLGAGELFF | TRBV3-1/TRBV3-2 | NA | NA | 14 | TRBJ2-2
TGTGCCAGCAGTTACTCGAAAGGGGCAAATGAGCAGTTCTTC | CASSYSKGANEQFF | TRBV6-2/TRBV6-3 | NA | NA | 14 | TRBJ2-1
TGTGCCAGTTCGGGCCCTAGCTTCGTTCAGCCCCAGCATTTT | CASSGPSFVQPQHF | TRBV2 | NA | NA | 14 | TRBJ1-5
TGTGCCAGCAGTTCACCCGGGACAGGGCTCGACGAGCAGTACTTC | CASSSPGTGLDEQYF | TRBV28 | TRBD1 | NA | 15 | TRBJ2-7